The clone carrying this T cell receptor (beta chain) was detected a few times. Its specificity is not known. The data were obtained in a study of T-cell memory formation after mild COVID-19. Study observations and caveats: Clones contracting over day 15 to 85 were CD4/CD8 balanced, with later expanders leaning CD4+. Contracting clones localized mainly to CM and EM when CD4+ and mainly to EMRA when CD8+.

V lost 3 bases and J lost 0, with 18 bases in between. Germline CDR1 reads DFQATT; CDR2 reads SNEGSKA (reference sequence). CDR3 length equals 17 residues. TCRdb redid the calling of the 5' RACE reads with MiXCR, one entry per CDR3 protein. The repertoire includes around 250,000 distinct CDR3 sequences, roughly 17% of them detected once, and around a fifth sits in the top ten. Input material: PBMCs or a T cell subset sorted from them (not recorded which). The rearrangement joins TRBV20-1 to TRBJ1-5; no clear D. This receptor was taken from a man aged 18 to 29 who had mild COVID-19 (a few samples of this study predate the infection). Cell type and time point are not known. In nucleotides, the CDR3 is TGCAGTGCTAGTAGGGTCCGGGCTTCTTATAGCAATCAGCCCCAGCATTTT. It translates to CSASRVRASYSNQPQHF.